This T cell receptor beta chain appears in the sequencing data of a study of cytomegalovirus exposure and HLA in healthy donors. The CDR3 totals 15 residues. After removal of 4 bases from V and 1 base from J, the junction contained 8 bases not matched to a gene. Germline CDR1 is SGDLS and CDR2 is YYNGEE. PCR employed 60 Vbeta and 13 Jbeta primers. Assay: immunoSEQ multiplex PCR; the TCRdb copy retains only in-frame clones and omits some. In the table there are 25,000 to 30,000 clones, about 60% of which are singletons. V and J are TRBV9 and TRBJ2-7; 7 bases are shared with TRBD1. Sequenced material: PBMCs. The receptor was derived from a male donor in good health and CMV-seropositive. The CDR3 is CASSPSRDRSYEQYF. The CDR3 nucleotides read TGTGCCAGCAGCCCCAGTCGGGACAGATCCTACGAGCAGTACTTC.